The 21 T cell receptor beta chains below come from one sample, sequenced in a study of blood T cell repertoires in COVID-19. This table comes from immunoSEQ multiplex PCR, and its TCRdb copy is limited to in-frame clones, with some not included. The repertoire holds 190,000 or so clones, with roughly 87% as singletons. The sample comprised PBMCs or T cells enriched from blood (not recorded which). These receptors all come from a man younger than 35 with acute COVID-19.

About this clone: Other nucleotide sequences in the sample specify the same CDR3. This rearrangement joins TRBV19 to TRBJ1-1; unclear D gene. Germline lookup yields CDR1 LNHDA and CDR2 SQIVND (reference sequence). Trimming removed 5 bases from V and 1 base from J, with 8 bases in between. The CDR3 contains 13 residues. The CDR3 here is CASSVTQNTEAFF. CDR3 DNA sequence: TGTGCCAGTAGTGTGACACAGAACACTGAAGCTTTCTTT.

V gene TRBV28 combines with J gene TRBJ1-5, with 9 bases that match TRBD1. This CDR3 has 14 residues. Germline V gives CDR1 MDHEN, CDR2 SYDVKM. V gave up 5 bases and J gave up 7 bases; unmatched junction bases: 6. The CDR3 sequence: CASSQPGQGQPQHF. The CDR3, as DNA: TGTGCCAGCAGTCAACCGGGACAGGGACAGCCCCAGCATTTT.

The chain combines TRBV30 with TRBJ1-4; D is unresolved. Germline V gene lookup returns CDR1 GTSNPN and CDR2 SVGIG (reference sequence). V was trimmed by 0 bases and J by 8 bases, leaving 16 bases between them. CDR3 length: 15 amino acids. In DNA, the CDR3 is TGTGCCTGGAGTGTCGATATCGGGAACCTCGAAAAACTGTTTTTT. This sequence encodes CAWSVDIGNLEKLFF.

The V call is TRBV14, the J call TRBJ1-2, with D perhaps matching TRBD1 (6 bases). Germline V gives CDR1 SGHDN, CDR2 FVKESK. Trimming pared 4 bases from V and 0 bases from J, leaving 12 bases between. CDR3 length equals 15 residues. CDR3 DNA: TGTGCCAGCAGCCCCCGGGACACTACTAACTATGGCTACACCTTC. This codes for CASSPRDTTNYGYTF.

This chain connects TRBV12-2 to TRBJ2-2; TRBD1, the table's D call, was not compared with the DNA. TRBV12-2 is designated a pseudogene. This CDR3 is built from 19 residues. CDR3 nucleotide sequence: TGTGCAAGTCGCTTAGCGGGGGTGTTTCACAGGGAGAACACCGGGGAGCTGTTTTTT. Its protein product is CASRLAGVFHRENTGELFF.

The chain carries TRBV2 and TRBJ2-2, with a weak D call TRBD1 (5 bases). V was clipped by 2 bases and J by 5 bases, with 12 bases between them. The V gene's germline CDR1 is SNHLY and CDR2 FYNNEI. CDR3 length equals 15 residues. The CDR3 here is CASSETGYDTGELFF. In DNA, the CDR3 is TGTGCCAGCAGTGAAACAGGTTATGATACCGGGGAGCTGTTTTTT.

CDR3 protein: CASSPRRGGGTEAFF. The CDR3, as DNA: TGCGCCAGCAGCCCCCGTCGAGGGGGGGGCACTGAAGCTTTCTTT. The V call is TRBV4-1, the J call TRBJ1-1; D is perhaps TRBD1 (6 bases). Trimming stripped 4 bases from V and 4 bases from J, with 16 bases between. This CDR3 contains 15 residues. The germline V gene encodes CDR1 MGHRA and CDR2 YSYEKL.

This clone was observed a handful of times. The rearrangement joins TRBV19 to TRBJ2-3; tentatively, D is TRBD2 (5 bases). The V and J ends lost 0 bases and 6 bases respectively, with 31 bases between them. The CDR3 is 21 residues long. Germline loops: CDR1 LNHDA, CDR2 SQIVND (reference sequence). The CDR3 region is CASSIDLGWSRASSKADTQYF. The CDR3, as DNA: TGTGCCAGTAGTATAGATCTGGGTTGGTCGAGGGCTAGCTCAAAGGCGGATACGCAGTATTTT.

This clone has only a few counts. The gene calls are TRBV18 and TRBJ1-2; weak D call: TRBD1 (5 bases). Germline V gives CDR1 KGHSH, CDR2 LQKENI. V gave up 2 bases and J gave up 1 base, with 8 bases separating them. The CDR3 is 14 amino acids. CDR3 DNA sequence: TGTGCCAGCTCACCAGGGACTTTTAACTATGGCTACACCTTC. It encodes CASSPGTFNYGYTF.

The CDR3 nucleotides are TGTGCCAGCAGCCAAGAAACGGGAACCAATTCACCCCTCCACTTT. Translating gives CASSQETGTNSPLHF. The chain has TRBV4-2 and TRBJ1-6; the D is unclear. The ends were cut back, 0 bases at V and 7 bases at J, with 10 bases in the middle. Germline V gene sequence: CDR1 LGHNA, CDR2 YNFKEQ. CDR3 length equals 15 residues.

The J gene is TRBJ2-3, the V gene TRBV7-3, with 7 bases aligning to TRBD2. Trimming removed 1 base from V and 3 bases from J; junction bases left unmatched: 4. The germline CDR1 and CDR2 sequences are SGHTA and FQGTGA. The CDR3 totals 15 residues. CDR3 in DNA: TGTGCCAGCAGCTTAATGGGGAGGGGTACAGATACGCAGTATTTT. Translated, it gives CASSLMGRGTDTQYF.

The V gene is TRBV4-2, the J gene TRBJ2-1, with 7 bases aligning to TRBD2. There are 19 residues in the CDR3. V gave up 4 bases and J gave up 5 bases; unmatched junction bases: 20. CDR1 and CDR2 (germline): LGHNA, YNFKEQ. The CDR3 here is CASSPGVSLREEIDNEQFF. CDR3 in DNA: TGTGCCAGCAGCCCCGGGGTCAGTTTACGGGAGGAAATCGACAATGAGCAGTTCTTC.

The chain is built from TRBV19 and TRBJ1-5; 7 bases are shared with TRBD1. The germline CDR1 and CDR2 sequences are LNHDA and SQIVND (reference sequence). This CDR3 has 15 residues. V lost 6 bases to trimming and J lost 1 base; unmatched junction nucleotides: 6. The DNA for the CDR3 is TGTGCCAGTAGGATCTCAGGGGGGAGCAATCAGCCCCAGCATTTT. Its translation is CASRISGGSNQPQHF.

The CDR3 region has the DNA TGTGCCAGCAGTGCGGCCTACAGCAATCAGCCCCAGCATTTT. Protein product: CASSAAYSNQPQHF. This rearrangement joins TRBV28 to TRBJ1-5, with D unclear. V was clipped by 5 bases and J by 1 base, with 9 bases between them. Per the germline V gene, CDR1 is MDHEN and CDR2 is SYDVKM. This CDR3 has 14 residues.

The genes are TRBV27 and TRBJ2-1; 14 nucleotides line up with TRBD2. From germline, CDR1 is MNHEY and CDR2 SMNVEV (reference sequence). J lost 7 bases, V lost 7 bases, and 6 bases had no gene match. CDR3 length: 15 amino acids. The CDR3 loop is CASTDGTSGRNEQFF. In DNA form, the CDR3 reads TGTGCCAGCACCGACGGGACTAGCGGGAGAAATGAGCAGTTCTTC.

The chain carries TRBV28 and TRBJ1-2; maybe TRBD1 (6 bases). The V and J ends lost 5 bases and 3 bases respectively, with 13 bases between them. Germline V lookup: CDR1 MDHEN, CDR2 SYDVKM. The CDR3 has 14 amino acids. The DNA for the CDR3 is TGTGCCAGCAGTGCCCTCGGACAGCACTATGGCTACACCTTC. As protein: CASSALGQHYGYTF.

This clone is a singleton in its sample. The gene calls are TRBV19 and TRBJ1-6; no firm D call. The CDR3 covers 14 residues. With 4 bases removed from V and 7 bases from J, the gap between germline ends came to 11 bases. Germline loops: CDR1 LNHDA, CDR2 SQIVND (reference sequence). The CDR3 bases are TGTGCCAGTAGTACGAGAAACTACAATTCACCCCTCCACTTT. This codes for CASSTRNYNSPLHF. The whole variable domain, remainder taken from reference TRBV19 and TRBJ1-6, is DGGITQSPKYLFRKEGQNVTLSCEQNLNHDAMYWYRQDPGQGLRLIYYSQIVNDFQKGDIAEGYSVSREKKESFPLTVTSAQKNPTAFYLCASSTRNYNSPLHFGNGTRLTVT.

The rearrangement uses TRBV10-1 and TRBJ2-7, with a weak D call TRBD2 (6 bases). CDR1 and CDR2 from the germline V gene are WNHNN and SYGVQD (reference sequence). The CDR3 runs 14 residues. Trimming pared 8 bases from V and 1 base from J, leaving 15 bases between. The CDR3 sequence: CASSLAGKSYEQYF. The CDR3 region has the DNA TGCGCCAGCTCGCTTGCGGGGAAATCCTACGAGCAGTACTTC.

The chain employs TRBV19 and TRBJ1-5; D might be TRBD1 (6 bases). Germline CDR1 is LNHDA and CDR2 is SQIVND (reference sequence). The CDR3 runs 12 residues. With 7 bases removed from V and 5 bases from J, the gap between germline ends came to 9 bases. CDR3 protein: CASKQGDQPQHF. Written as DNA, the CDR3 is TGTGCCAGTAAACAGGGTGATCAGCCCCAGCATTTT. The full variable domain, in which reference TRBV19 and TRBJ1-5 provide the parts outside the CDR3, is DGGITQSPKYLFRKEGQNVTLSCEQNLNHDAMYWYRQDPGQGLRLIYYSQIVNDFQKGDIAEGYSVSREKKESFPLTVTSAQKNPTAFYLCASKQGDQPQHFGDGTRLSIL.

The CDR3 DNA reads TGTGCCAGCAGTTTTGTGAGGGACACTGAAGCTTTCTTT. Translated, it gives CASSFVRDTEAFF. J is TRBJ1-1 and V is TRBV27, with D uncertain. The CDR3 consists of 13 residues. Trimming left V 3 bases short and J 3 bases short, with 8 bases between. Germline V gene lookup returns CDR1 MNHEY and CDR2 SMNVEV (reference sequence).

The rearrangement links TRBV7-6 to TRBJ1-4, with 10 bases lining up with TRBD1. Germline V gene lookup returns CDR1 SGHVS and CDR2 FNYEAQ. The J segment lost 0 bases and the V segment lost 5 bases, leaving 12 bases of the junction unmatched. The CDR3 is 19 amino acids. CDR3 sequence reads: CASSHRDRGLWATNEKLFF. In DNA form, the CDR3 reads TGTGCCAGCAGCCATCGGGACAGGGGTCTCTGGGCAACTAATGAAAAACTGTTTTTT.